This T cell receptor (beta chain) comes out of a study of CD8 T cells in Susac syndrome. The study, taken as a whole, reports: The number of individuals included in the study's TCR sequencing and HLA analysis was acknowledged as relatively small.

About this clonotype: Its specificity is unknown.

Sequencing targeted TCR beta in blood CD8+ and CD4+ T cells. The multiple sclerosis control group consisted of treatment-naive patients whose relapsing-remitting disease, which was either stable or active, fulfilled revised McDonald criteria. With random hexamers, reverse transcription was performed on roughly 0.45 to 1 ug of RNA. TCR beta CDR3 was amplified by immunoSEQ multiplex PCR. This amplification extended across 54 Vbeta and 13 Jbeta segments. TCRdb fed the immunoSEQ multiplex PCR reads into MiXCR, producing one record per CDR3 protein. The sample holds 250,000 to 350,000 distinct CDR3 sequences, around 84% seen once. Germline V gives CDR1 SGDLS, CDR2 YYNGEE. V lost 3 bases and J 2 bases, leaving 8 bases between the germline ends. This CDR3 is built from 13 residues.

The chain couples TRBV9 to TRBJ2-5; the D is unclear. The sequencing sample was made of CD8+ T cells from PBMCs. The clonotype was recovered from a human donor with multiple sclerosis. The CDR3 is CASSAGSQETQYF. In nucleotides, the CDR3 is TGTGCCAGCAGCGCCGGGTCACAAGAGACCCAGTACTTC.